This T cell receptor (beta chain) was observed in a study of blood T cell repertoires in COVID-19. In this sample, this clone turned up once. Sequencing used immunoSEQ multiplex PCR; TCRdb keeps in-frame clones, though not all of them. The sample contains some 130,000 clones, about nine tenths of which appear only once. The length of the CDR3 is 12 residues. Trimming pared 4 bases from V and 8 bases from J, leaving 9 bases between. The source is a man between 60 and 70 years old with COVID-19, enrolled during active disease. The V gene is TRBV12-3 or TRBV12-4, the J gene TRBJ1-5, with D uncertain. The sequencing sample was made of peripheral blood. CDR3 residues: CASSSRREPQHF. CDR3 bases: TGTGCCAGCAGTTCTAGGAGGGAGCCCCAGCATTTT.